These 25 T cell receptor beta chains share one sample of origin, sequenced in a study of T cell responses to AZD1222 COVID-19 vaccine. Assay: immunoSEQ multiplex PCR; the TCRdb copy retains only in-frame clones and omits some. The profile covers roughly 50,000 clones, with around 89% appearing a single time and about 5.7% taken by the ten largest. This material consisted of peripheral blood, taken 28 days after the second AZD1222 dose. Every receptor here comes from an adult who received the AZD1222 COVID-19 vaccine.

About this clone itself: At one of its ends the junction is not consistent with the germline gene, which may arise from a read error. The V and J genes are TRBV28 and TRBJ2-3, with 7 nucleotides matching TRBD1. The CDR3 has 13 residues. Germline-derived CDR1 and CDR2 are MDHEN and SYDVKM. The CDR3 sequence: CASSLIVDRVAHF. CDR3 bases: TGTGCCAGCAGTTTAATTGTAGACAGGGTCGCGCATTTT.

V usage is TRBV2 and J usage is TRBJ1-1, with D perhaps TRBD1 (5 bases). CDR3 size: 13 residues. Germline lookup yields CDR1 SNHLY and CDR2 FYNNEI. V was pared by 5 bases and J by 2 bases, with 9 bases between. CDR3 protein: CASSPTVNTEAFF. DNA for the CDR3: TGTGCCAGCAGTCCGACAGTTAACACTGAAGCTTTCTTT.

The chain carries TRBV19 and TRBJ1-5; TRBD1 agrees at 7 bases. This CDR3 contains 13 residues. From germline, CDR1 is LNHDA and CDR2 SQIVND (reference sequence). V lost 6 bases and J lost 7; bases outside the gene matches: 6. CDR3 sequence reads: CASSSTGLQPQHF. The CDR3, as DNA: TGTGCCAGTAGCTCGACAGGGTTGCAGCCCCAGCATTTT. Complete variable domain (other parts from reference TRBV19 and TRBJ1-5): DGGITQSPKYLFRKEGQNVTLSCEQNLNHDAMYWYRQDPGQGLRLIYYSQIVNDFQKGDIAEGYSVSREKKESFPLTVTSAQKNPTAFYLCASSSTGLQPQHFGDGTRLSIL.

The CDR3 loop reads CASSLDIRAGEQYF. The CDR3 nucleotides read TGTGCCAGCAGCCTAGACATTCGGGCGGGCGAGCAGTACTTC. The chain uses TRBV7-9 and TRBJ2-7, with a possible D match to TRBD2 (5 bases). V lost 5 bases to trimming and J lost 6 bases, with 17 bases between them. The CDR3 loop spans 14 amino acids. CDR1 is SEHNR and CDR2 is FQNEAQ in the germline V gene (reference sequence).

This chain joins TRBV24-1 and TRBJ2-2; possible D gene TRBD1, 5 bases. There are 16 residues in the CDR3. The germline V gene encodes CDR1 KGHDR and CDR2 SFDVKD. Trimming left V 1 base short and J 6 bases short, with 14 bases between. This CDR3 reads CATSDFKGEVSGELFF. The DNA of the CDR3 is TGTGCCACCAGTGATTTTAAAGGGGAAGTATCCGGGGAGCTGTTTTTT.

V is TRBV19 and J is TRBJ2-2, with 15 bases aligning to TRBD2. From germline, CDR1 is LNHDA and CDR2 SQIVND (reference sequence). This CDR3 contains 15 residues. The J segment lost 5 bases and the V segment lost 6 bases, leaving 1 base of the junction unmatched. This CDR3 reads CASRGLAGGTGELFF. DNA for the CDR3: TGTGCCAGTAGGGGACTAGCGGGAGGTACCGGGGAGCTGTTTTTT. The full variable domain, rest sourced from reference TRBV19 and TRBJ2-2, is DGGITQSPKYLFRKEGQNVTLSCEQNLNHDAMYWYRQDPGQGLRLIYYSQIVNDFQKGDIAEGYSVSREKKESFPLTVTSAQKNPTAFYLCASRGLAGGTGELFFGEGSRLTVL.

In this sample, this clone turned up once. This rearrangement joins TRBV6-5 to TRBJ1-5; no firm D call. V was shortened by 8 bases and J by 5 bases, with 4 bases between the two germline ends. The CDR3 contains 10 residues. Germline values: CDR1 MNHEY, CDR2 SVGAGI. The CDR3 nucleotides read TGTGCCAGCCCTGATCAGCCCCAGCATTTT. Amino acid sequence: CASPDQPQHF.

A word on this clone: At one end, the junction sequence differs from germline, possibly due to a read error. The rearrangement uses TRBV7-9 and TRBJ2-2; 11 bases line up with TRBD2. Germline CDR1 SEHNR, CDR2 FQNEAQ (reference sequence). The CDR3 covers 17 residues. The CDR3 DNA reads TGTGCCAGCAGCTCAACGGGACTAGCGGCGAATACCGGGGAGCTGTTTTTT. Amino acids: CASSSTGLAANTGELFF.

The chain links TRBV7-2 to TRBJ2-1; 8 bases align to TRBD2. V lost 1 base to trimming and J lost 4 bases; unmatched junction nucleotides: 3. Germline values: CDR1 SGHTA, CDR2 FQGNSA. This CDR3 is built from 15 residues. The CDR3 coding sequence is TGTGCCAGCAGCTTAGTTGCGGGGGGTTACAATGAGCAGTTCTTC. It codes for CASSLVAGGYNEQFF.

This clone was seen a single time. The CDR3 DNA reads TGTGCCAGCAGCCCCGGCGGAGGGGGCAACGGAAAACTGTTTTTT. It encodes CASSPGGGGNGKLFF. V usage is TRBV7-8 and J usage is TRBJ1-4, with 7 positions matching TRBD1. Per the germline V gene, CDR1 is SGHVS and CDR2 is FQNEAQ. This CDR3 region has 15 residues. The ends lost 5 bases at V and 10 bases at J; junction bases unmatched: 13.

The CDR3 sequence is CASSSTYGGRSYEQYF. CDR3 nucleotides: TGTGCCAGCAGCTCGACCTACGGCGGGAGGTCCTACGAGCAGTACTTC. The V and J genes are TRBV5-5 and TRBJ2-7; 8 bases fit TRBD2. Germline V gene sequence: CDR1 SGHKS, CDR2 YYEKEE (reference sequence). The CDR3 runs 16 residues. Germline trimming cut 3 bases from V and 1 base from J; bases unmatched to any gene: 9.

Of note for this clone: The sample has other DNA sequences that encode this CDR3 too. The CDR3 loop is CASSLSSYNEQFF. For the CDR3, the DNA is TGTGCCAGCAGCCTTAGCTCCTACAATGAGCAGTTCTTC. The chain combines TRBV3-1 (or the pseudogene TRBV3-2) with TRBJ2-1; no definite D call. CDR1 is LGHDT, CDR2 YNNKEL, per germline (reference sequence). The CDR3 length is 13 residues. Trimming removed 4 bases at V and 0 bases at J, with 4 bases between.

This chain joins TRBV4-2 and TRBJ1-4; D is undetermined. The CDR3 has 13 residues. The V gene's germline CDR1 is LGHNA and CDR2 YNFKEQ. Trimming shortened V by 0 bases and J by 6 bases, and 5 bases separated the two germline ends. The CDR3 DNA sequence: TGTGCCAGCAGCCAAGATGGTGATGAAAAACTGTTTTTT. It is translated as CASSQDGDEKLFF.

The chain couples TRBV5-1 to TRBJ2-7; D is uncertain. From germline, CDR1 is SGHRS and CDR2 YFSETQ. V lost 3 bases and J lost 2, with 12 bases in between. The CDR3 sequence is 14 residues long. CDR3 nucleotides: TGCGCCAGCAGCTCGGGCCTCTTCGCCTACGAGCAGTACTTC. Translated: CASSSGLFAYEQYF.

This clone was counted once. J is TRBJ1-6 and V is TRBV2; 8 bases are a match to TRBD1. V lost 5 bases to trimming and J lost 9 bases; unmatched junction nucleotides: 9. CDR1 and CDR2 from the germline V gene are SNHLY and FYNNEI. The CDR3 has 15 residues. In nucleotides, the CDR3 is TGTGCCAGCAGTCCGGACAGGGTAGATGGTTCACCCCTCCACTTT. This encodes CASSPDRVDGSPLHF.

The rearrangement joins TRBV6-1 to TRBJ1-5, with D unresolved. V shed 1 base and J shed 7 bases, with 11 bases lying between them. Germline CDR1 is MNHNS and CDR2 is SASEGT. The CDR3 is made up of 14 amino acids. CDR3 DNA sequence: TGTGCCAGCAGTGAAGGGGGTTCAGGCCAGCCCCAGCATTTT. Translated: CASSEGGSGQPQHF.

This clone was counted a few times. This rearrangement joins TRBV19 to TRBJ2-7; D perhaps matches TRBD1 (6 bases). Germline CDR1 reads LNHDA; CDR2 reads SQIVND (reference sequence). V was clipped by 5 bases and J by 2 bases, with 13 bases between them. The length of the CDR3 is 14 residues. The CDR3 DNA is TGTGCCAGTAGTGGGGACATTCCGCCCTACGAGCAGTACTTC. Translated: CASSGDIPPYEQYF.

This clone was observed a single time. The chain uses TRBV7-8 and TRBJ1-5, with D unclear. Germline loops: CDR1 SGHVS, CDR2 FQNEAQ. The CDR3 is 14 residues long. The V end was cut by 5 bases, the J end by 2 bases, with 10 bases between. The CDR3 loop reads CASSHPAGNQPQHF. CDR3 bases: TGTGCCAGCAGCCACCCGGCGGGCAATCAGCCCCAGCATTTT.

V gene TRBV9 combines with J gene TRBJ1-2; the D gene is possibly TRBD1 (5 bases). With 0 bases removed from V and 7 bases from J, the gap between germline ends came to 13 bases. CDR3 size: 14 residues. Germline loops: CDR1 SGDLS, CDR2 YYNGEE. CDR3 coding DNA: TGTGCCAGCAGCGTAGACGTAGGGACCCCTGGCTACACCTTC. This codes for CASSVDVGTPGYTF. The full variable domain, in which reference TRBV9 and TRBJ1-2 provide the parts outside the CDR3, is DSGVTQTPKHLITATGQRVTLRCSPRSGDLSVYWYQQSLDQGLQFLIQYYNGEERAKGNILERFSAQQFPDLHSELNLSSLELGDSALYFCASSVDVGTPGYTFGSGTRLTVV.

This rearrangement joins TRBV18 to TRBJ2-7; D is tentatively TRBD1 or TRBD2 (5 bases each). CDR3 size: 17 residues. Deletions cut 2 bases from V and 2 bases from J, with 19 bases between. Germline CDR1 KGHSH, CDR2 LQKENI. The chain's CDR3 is CASSPYLRDQGAYEQYF. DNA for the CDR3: TGTGCCAGCTCACCATATCTCCGGGACCAAGGGGCCTACGAGCAGTACTTC. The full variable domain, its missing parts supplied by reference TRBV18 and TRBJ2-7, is NAGVMQNPRHLVRRRGQEARLRCSPMKGHSHVYWYRQLPEEGLKFMVYLQKENIIDESGMPKERFSAEFPKEGPSILRIQQVVRGDSAAYFCASSPYLRDQGAYEQYFGPGTRLTVT.

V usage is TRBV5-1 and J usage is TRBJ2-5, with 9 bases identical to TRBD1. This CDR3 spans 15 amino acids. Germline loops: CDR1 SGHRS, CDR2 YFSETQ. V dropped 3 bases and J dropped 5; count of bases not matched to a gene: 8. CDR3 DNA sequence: TGCGCCAGCAGCTGGACAGGGGATAATTTGGAGACCCAGTACTTC. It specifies CASSWTGDNLETQYF.

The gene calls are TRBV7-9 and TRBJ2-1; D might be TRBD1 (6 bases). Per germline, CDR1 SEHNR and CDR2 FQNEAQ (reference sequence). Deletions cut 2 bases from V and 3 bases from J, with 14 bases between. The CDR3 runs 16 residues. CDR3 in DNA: TGTGCCAGCAGCTTACGAGCAGGGGCCCTCTACAATGAGCAGTTCTTC. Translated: CASSLRAGALYNEQFF.

The CDR3 is CSVTTGVTNEKLFF. Here the CDR3 DNA reads TGCAGCGTAACAACAGGGGTGACTAATGAAAAACTGTTTTTT. This rearrangement joins TRBV29-1 to TRBJ1-4; 7 bases line up with TRBD1. J gave up 2 bases and V 6 bases, and 6 bases lay outside the gene matches. The CDR3 runs to 14 residues. Germline-derived CDR1 and CDR2 are SQVTM and ANQGSEA.

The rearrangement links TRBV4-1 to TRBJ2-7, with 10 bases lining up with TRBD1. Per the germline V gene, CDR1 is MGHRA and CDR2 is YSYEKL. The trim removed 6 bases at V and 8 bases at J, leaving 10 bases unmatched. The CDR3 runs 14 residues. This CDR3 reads CASRDGTGDRKQYF. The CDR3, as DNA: TGCGCCAGCAGGGACGGGACAGGGGATCGGAAGCAGTACTTC.

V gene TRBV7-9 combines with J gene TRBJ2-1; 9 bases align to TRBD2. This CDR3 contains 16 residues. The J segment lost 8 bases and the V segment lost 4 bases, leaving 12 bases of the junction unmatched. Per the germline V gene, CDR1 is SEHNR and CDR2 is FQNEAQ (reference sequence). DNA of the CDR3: TGTGCCAGCAGCTCGGTTCTGGCGGGGGGGCTAGATGAGCAGTTCTTC. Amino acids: CASSSVLAGGLDEQFF.